The sequence of this T cell receptor (beta chain) was determined in a study of shared clonotypes between healthy human individuals. General study findings and limits: Compared with clonotypes that all four donors shared, non-shared clonotypes had lower generation probabilities. How much donors shared clonotypes was expected to be affected by sequencing depth. Memory subsets generally showed lower estimated richness than naive subsets.

Trimming cost V 5 bases and J 7 bases, with 15 bases left between them. Germline CDR1 and CDR2: GTSNPN and SVGIG (reference sequence). The CDR3 extends over 12 amino acids. The CD4+ fraction was divided into a CD45RA+ naive subset and a CD45RA-negative memory subset. About this clone itself: Its antigen is not known.

Clones were read by immunoSEQ multiplex PCR, and TCRdb kept only the in-frame ones, dropping some. The repertoire consists of millions of clones, with 95% occurring once and the leading ten covering 0.13%. The chain combines TRBV30 with TRBJ2-7; D perhaps matches TRBD1 (6 bases). The sequence was obtained from a man aged 18 to 29 in good health. Sequenced material: naive CD4+ T cells sorted from blood. Regarding subset: CD45RA+ positively selected. This chain's CDR3 is CAWETGSWEQYF. Written as DNA, the CDR3 is TGTGCCTGGGAGACAGGATCGTGGGAGCAGTACTTC.